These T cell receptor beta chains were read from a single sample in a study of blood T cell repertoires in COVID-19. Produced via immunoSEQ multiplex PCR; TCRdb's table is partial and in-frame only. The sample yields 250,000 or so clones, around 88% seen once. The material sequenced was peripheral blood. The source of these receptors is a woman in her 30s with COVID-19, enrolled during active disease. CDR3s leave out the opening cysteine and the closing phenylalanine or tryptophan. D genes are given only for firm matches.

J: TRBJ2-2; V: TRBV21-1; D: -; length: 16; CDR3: ASSKGKGQPPNTGELF
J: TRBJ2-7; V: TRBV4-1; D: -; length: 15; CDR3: ASSQEFDFSTSYEQY
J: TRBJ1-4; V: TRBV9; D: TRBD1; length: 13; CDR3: ASSVGGTANEKLF
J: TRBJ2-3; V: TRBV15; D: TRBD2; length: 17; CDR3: ATSRPKTSGRGGTDTQY
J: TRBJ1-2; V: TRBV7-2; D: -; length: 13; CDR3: ASSSQGLTGLGYT
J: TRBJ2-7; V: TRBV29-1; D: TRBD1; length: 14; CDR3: SATDRGAWSTYEQY
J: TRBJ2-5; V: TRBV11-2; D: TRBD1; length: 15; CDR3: ASSSFGYGTAQETQY
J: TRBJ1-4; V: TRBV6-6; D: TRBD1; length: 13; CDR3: ASSGDRGRDEKLF
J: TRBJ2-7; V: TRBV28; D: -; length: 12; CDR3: ASSRSASSYEQY
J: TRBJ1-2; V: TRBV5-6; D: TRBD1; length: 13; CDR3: ASSQPQGDNYGYT
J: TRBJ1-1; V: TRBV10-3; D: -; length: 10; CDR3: AAGQVNTEAF
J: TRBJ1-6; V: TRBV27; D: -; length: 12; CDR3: ASSLLGVNSPLH
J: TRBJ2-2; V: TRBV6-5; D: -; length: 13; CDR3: ASSYTNRVTGELF
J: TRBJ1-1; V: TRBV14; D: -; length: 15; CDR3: ASSQDPWGRGGTEAF
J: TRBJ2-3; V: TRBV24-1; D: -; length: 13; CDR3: ATSDLHQGTDTQY
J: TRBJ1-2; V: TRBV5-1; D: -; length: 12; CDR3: ASRANAGVPGYT
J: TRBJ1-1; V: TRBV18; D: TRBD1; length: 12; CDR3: ASSGTGGGAEAF
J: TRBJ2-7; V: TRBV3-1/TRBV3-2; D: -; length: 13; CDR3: ASSQGLTAFYEQY
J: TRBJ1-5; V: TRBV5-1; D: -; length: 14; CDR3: ASSPSPTGLGQPQH
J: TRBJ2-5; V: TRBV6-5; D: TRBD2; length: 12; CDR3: ASRDSGTKETQY
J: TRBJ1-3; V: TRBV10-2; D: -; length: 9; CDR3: ASSAGNTIY
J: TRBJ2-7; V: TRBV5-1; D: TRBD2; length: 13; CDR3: ASSLALTSGYEQY
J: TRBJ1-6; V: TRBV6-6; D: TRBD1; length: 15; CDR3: ASSRQPTGGNNSPLH
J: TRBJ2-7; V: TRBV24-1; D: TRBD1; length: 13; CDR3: ATSDSRDSSYEQY
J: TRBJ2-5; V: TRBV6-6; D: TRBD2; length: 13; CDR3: ASSLTSGGTETQY
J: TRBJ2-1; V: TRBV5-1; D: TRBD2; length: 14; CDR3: ASSLTSGSSYNEQF
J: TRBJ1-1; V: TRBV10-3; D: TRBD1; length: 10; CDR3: ATHRGDTEAF
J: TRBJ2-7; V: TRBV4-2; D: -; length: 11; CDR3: ASSQETSYEQY
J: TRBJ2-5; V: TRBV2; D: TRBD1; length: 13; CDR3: ASSRTGSGIETQY
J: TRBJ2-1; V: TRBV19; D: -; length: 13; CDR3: ASSIDSTTGNEQF
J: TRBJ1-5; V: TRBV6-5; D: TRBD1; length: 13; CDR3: ASTQQGGANQPQH
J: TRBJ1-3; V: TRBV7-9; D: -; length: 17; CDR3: ASSPAGGGVLHSGNTIY
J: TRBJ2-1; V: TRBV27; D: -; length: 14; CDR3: ASSPTSPPPYNEQF
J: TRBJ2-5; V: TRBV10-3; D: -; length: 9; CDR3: AIIQKETQY
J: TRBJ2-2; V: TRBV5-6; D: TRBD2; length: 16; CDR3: ASSLSVGLAENTGELF
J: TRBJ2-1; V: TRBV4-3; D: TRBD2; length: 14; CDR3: ASSQELAGDYNEQF
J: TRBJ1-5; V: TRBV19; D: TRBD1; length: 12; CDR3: ASSLAGGNQPQH
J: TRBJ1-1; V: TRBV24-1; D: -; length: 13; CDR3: ATSDSGKGNTEAF
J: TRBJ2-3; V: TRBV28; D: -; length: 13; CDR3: ASNPGGERVDTQY
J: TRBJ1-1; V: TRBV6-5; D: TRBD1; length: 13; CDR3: ASQLSAGGNTEAF
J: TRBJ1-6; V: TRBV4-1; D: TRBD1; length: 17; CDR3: ASSQWTGALFGLNSPLH
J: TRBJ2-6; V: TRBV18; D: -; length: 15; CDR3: ASSPRQGSSGANVLT
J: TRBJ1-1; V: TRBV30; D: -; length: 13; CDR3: AWSPPDRTNTEAF
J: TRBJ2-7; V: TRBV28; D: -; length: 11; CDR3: ASSFPPAYEQY
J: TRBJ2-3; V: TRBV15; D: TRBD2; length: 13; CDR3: ATRGGERGKDTQY
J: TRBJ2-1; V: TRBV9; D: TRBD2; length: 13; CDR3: ASSSTGTSGNEQF
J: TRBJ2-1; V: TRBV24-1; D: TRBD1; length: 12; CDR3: ATSGGTGGNEQF
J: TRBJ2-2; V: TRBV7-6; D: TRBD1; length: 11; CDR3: ASSWTGPGELF
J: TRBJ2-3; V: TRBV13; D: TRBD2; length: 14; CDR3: ASSLSSGGAWDTQY
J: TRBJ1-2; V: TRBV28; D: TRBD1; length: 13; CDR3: ASSSPGTGVRGYT
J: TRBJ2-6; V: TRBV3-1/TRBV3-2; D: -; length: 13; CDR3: ASSPRYSGANVLT
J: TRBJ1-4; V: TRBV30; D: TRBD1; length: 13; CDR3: AWSALGGTGEKLF
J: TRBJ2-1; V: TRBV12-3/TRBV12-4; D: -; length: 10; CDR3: APGQGTNEQF
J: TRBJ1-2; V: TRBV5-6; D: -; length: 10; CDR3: ASSSGPYGYT